The clone carrying this T cell receptor beta chain showed up just a few times. This sample stems from a study of T cell clonotyping in hematopoietic cell transplantation. Time point: recipient sample about 28 days before transplant, after cytoreduction. Only in-frame clones appear in the TCRdb table, and some are missing; sequencing was by immunoSEQ multiplex PCR. The sample has about 45,000 clones; approximately 78% are singletons. The CDR3 is 14 amino acids. CDR1 and CDR2 (germline): KGHSH, LQKENI. Trimming removed 5 bases from V and 0 bases from J, with 10 bases in between. The chain has TRBV18 and TRBJ1-1, with a tentative D call TRBD1 (6 bases). The sample in question was peripheral blood mononuclear cells, obtained before stem cell transplant. The sequence derives from a man aged 60 to 75 with myelodysplastic syndrome. Some clones in this sample may be carry-over from other donors' samples. Here the CDR3 reads CASSGQLMNTEAFF. The CDR3 bases are TGTGCCAGCTCAGGACAGCTTATGAACACTGAAGCTTTCTTT.